What follows is one T cell receptor beta chain and its context. Antigen: not known. Germline CDR1 SQVTM, CDR2 ANQGSEA. This CDR3 is 10 amino acids long. This record comes from a study of T cells in Graves' hyperthyroidism and ophthalmopathy. Study-wide findings and caveats: By a 13 V-J model, ophthalmopathy was set apart from stable hyperthyroidism.

Researchers took RNA transcripts and amplified the TCR beta CDR3 regions from them. HTBI primers were used for first-round RT-PCR of the TCR CDR3. TCRdb reprocessed the multiplex PCR reads via MiXCR and lists one record per CDR3 protein. The repertoire consists of hundreds of thousands of distinct CDR3 sequences, with about 14% occurring once and the leading ten covering around 12%. The sequence came from a woman aged 45-65 years with Graves' ophthalmopathy. The sequenced sample was blood. This rearrangement joins TRBV29-1 to TRBJ2-1, with D perhaps matching TRBD1 or TRBD2 (5 bases each). DNA for the CDR3: TGCGGTGGGGGTTACAATGAGCAGTTCTTC. As protein: CGGGYNEQFF.